These 24 T cell receptor beta chains share one sample of origin, sequenced in a study of long-term antiretroviral therapy in people with HIV. Researchers ran immunoSEQ v3.0 at survey level. Using immunoSEQ multiplex PCR, the repertoire was profiled, and TCRdb retains in-frame clones only, with some absent. The sample has approximately 15,000 clones, about 81% seen once. This specimen consisted of unsorted PBMCs, obtained 0.1 years after starting antiretroviral therapy. These receptors were obtained from a man between 18 and 29 years old with HIV.

The chain carries TRBV5-1 and TRBJ1-3; no firm D call. V was pared by 1 base and J by 0 bases, with 2 bases between. This CDR3 has 13 amino acids. In germline, CDR1 is SGHRS, CDR2 YFSETQ. The chain's CDR3 is CASSLFSGNTIYF. DNA for the CDR3: TGCGCCAGCAGCTTGTTCTCTGGAAACACCATATATTTT.

The rearrangement links TRBV4-1 to TRBJ2-1; TRBD1 might be the D (5 bases). Per germline, CDR1 MGHRA and CDR2 YSYEKL. V shed 4 bases and J shed 1 base, with 11 bases lying between them. The CDR3 consists of 15 residues. The CDR3 loop is CASSPGIGSYNEQFF. CDR3 bases: TGCGCCAGCAGCCCAGGGATAGGATCCTACAATGAGCAGTTCTTC.

This clone came up once. V gene TRBV11-1 combines with J gene TRBJ2-1, with D perhaps TRBD2 (5 bases). There are 17 residues in the CDR3. V was cut by 4 bases and J by 2 bases, with 18 bases left in between. CDR1 is SGHAT, CDR2 FQDESV, per germline (reference sequence). Here the CDR3 reads CASSSTLGREPYNEQFF. The CDR3 DNA follows: TGTGCCAGCAGCTCGACGCTCGGACGGGAACCCTACAATGAGCAGTTCTTC.

This chain uses TRBV27 with TRBJ1-2; 10 bases line up with TRBD1. The V gene's germline CDR1 is MNHEY and CDR2 SMNVEV (reference sequence). Trimming removed 5 bases from V and 8 bases from J; junction bases left unmatched: 8. The length of the CDR3 is 14 residues. This chain's CDR3 is CASSAGTGVGGYTF. For the CDR3, the DNA is TGTGCCAGCAGTGCTGGGACAGGGGTAGGAGGCTACACCTTC.

The chain employs TRBV9 and TRBJ2-1; weak D call: TRBD1 (5 bases). Looked up from germline, CDR1 is SGDLS and CDR2 is YYNGEE. This CDR3 comprises 12 residues. V was cut by 3 bases and J by 4 bases, with 5 bases left in between. Here the CDR3 DNA reads TGTGCCAGCAGCGAGGGGTACAATGAGCAGTTCTTC. This translates into CASSEGYNEQFF.

The rearrangement joins TRBV7-2 to TRBJ1-5; a weak D match, TRBD1 (5 bases). The CDR3 is 13 residues long. The germline V gene has CDR1 SGHTA and CDR2 FQGNSA. Trimming stripped 5 bases from V and 7 bases from J, with 12 bases between. CDR3 DNA sequence: TGTGCCAGCAGCGACGGGACGTGGCAGCCCCAGCATTTT. This sequence encodes CASSDGTWQPQHF.

This chain links TRBV4-3 with TRBJ2-7, with a possible D match to TRBD2 (5 bases). V lost 4 bases to trimming and J lost 6 bases, with 16 bases between them. The CDR3 totals 14 residues. Germline CDR1 and CDR2: LGHNA and YSLEER. The CDR3 DNA sequence: TGCGCCAGCAGCCCTAGTATGGGAGCGTTCGAGCAGTACTTC. Its protein is CASSPSMGAFEQYF.

The rearrangement links TRBV13 to TRBJ2-7; TRBD2 might be the D (5 bases). Trimming cost V 3 bases and J 7 bases, with 13 bases left between them. CDR1 is PRHDT and CDR2 is FYEKMQ in the germline V gene (reference sequence). CDR3 length: 13 amino acids. The CDR3 DNA follows: TGTGCCAGCAGCTTCTTCGACCGGGAAGAGCAGTACTTC. This gives the protein CASSFFDREEQYF.

This clone is a singleton in its sample. This rearrangement joins TRBV13 to TRBJ2-1, with D unresolved. The V end lost 5 bases, the J end lost 7 bases, and 9 bases lay between the germline ends. Looked up from germline, CDR1 is PRHDT and CDR2 is FYEKMQ (reference sequence). This CDR3 has 12 amino acids. The CDR3 loop is CASSLQWNEQFF. In nucleotides, the CDR3 is TGTGCCAGCAGCCTACAGTGGAATGAGCAGTTCTTC. Drawing the rest from reference TRBV13 and TRBJ2-1, the complete variable domain is AAGVIQSPRHLIKEKRETATLKCYPIPRHDTVYWYQQGPGQDPQFLISFYEKMQSDKGSIPDRFSAQQFSDYHSELNMSSLELGDSALYFCASSLQWNEQFFGPGTRLTVL.

The chain links TRBV7-2 to TRBJ1-4, with D possibly being TRBD1 (6 bases). CDR3 length: 15 amino acids. Trimming left V 1 base short and J 8 bases short, with 14 bases between. Germline CDR1 and CDR2: SGHTA and FQGNSA. The CDR3 is CASSLVGGTGEKLFF. The CDR3 DNA is TGTGCCAGCAGCTTAGTCGGGGGCACTGGGGAAAAACTGTTTTTT.

The gene calls are TRBV4-1 and TRBJ2-3; D might be TRBD2 (6 bases). The germline CDR1 and CDR2 sequences are MGHRA and YSYEKL. The CDR3 is 15 amino acids. V lost 3 bases and J lost 4, with 14 bases in between. The CDR3 coding sequence is TGCGCCAGCAGCCAGCTAGCGATATGGGCAGATACGCAGTATTTT. Translated: CASSQLAIWADTQYF.

The chain combines TRBV6-6 with TRBJ1-2; D possibly corresponds to TRBD1 (6 bases). Deletions cut 4 bases from V and 0 bases from J, with 9 bases between. The germline V gene encodes CDR1 MNHNY and CDR2 SVGAGI (reference sequence). The CDR3 sequence is 14 residues long. The CDR3 DNA reads as TGTGCCAGCAGTTCCGGGACACCTAACTATGGCTACACCTTC. Translating gives CASSSGTPNYGYTF.

The chain joins TRBV19 to TRBJ1-2; possibly TRBD1 for D (5 bases). The CDR3 is 15 residues long. V was shortened by 1 base and J by 0 bases, with 9 bases between the two germline ends. Germline-derived CDR1 and CDR2 are LNHDA and SQIVND (reference sequence). CDR3: CASSIAGLANYGYTF. As DNA, the CDR3 is TGTGCCAGTAGTATAGCAGGGTTGGCTAACTATGGCTACACCTTC. The full variable domain, completed using reference TRBV19 and TRBJ1-2, is DGGITQSPKYLFRKEGQNVTLSCEQNLNHDAMYWYRQDPGQGLRLIYYSQIVNDFQKGDIAEGYSVSREKKESFPLTVTSAQKNPTAFYLCASSIAGLANYGYTFGSGTRLTVV.

The chain couples TRBV5-6 to TRBJ2-3, with 9 bases identical to TRBD1. This CDR3 spans 19 amino acids. V shed 1 base and J 1 base; nucleotides not matched to a gene: 13. CDR1 is SGHDT, CDR2 YYEEEE, per germline. The CDR3 nucleotides are TGTGCCAGCAGCTTGTTGGGGACAGGGTTGTTTTTGGGCACAGATACGCAGTATTTT. This gives the protein CASSLLGTGLFLGTDTQYF. Using reference TRBV5-6 and TRBJ2-3 for the parts outside the CDR3, the full variable domain is DAGVTQSPTHLIKTRGQQVTLRCSPKSGHDTVSWYQQALGQGPQFIFQYYEEEERQRGNFPDRFSGHQFPNYSSELNVNALLLGDSALYLCASSLLGTGLFLGTDTQYFGPGTRLTVL.

CDR3 in amino acids: CASSQERGGDEQFF. The CDR3 DNA follows: TGCGCCAGCAGCCAAGAACGTGGTGGGGATGAGCAGTTCTTC. The V gene is TRBV4-3, the J gene TRBJ2-1; D unresolved. The V and J ends lost 0 bases and 8 bases respectively, with 11 bases between them. In germline, CDR1 is LGHNA, CDR2 YSLEER. The CDR3 extends over 14 amino acids.

The gene calls are TRBV4-1 and TRBJ2-7; 9 bases map to TRBD2. This CDR3 is built from 16 residues. V was clipped by 0 bases and J by 4 bases; unmatched bases: 7. CDR1 is MGHRA and CDR2 is YSYEKL in the germline V gene. This CDR3 is CASSQDHWSGGYEQYF. CDR3 sequence (DNA): TGCGCCAGCAGCCAAGACCACTGGAGCGGGGGGTACGAGCAGTACTTC.

The chain is built from TRBV4-1 and TRBJ1-2, with D unclear. In germline, CDR1 is MGHRA, CDR2 YSYEKL. V was pared by 1 base and J by 8 bases, with 20 bases between. The CDR3 length is 16 residues. The CDR3 reads CASSQGKWARRPGYTF. The CDR3 coding sequence is TGCGCCAGCAGCCAAGGAAAGTGGGCCCGAAGACCAGGCTACACCTTC.

The chain couples TRBV25-1 to TRBJ1-2; maybe TRBD1 (5 bases). This CDR3 has 12 amino acids. V gave up 10 bases and J gave up 7 bases, with 16 bases separating them. Germline values: CDR1 MGHDK, CDR2 SYGVNS. This CDR3 is CATEWGLGGYTF. CDR3 coding DNA: TGTGCCACCGAATGGGGACTGGGTGGCTACACCTTC.

The chain has TRBV27 and TRBJ1-2, with a possible D match to TRBD1 (6 bases). The CDR3 has 14 residues. CDR1 and CDR2 from the germline V gene are MNHEY and SMNVEV (reference sequence). V shed 5 bases and J shed 4 bases, with 14 bases lying between them. The CDR3 coding sequence is TGTGCCAGCAGTAATGGACAGACCGCCTATGGCTACACCTTC. This encodes CASSNGQTAYGYTF.

The chain links TRBV13 to TRBJ2-1; 9 bases line up with TRBD1. Germline trimming cut 11 bases from V and 4 bases from J; bases unmatched to any gene: 9. The CDR3 covers 14 residues. Per germline, CDR1 PRHDT and CDR2 FYEKMQ (reference sequence). DNA of the CDR3: TGTGCCTCCACCCCGGGGACAGGGTACAATGAGCAGTTCTTC. Its translation is CASTPGTGYNEQFF.

The gene calls are TRBV6-1 and TRBJ1-1; D call uncertain. The V gene's germline CDR1 is MNHNS and CDR2 SASEGT. This CDR3 is built from 12 residues. V lost 3 bases to trimming and J lost 6 bases, with 8 bases between them. The CDR3 here is CASSEDGPEAFF. CDR3 DNA: TGTGCCAGCAGTGAGGACGGACCTGAAGCTTTCTTT.

The chain carries TRBV19 and TRBJ1-2; no clear D gene. The CDR3 extends over 15 amino acids. Germline-derived CDR1 and CDR2 are LNHDA and SQIVND (reference sequence). Between the trimmed V and J ends, which lost 7 bases and 0 bases, there was a span of 15 bases. The CDR3 is CASKIGYSANYGYTF. CDR3 bases: TGTGCCAGTAAGATAGGATACAGCGCTAACTATGGCTACACCTTC.

The rearrangement links TRBV14 to TRBJ1-2; no firm D call. V was pared by 3 bases and J by 2 bases, with 4 bases between. The germline CDR1 and CDR2 sequences are SGHDN and FVKESK. This CDR3 is 12 amino acids long. The CDR3 loop is CASSQGNYGYTF. CDR3 DNA: TGTGCCAGCAGCCAGGGAAACTATGGCTACACCTTC.

The chain is built from TRBV2 and TRBJ2-4, with no clear D. The germline CDR1 and CDR2 sequences are SNHLY and FYNNEI. The V and J ends lost 10 bases and 6 bases respectively, with 10 bases between them. The CDR3 runs to 11 residues. The CDR3 DNA follows: TGTGCCATCTGGGCAGGAAACATTCAGTACTTC. Amino acid sequence: CAIWAGNIQYF.